The 18 T cell receptor beta chains listed next were all sequenced from one sample in a study of T-cell reconstitution after alpha-beta-depleted transplantation in children. Unique molecular identifiers featured in how the TCRbeta library was prepared. TCRdb analysed the PCR reads with MiXCR anew, one entry per CDR3 protein. The sample gives 500,000 or so distinct CDR3 sequences, approximately 32% of which show up once; less than 2.5% is in the top ten. The sample in question was PBMCs from the stem cell graft donor, obtained from the stem cell graft. The origin of the receptors is a human donor who donated a stem cell graft to a child with aplastic anemia.

The chain recombines TRBV25-1 with TRBJ2-5; D remains ambiguous. The CDR3 extends over 16 amino acids. Germline assignment: CDR1 MGHDK and CDR2 SYGVNS. Trimming pared 1 base from V and 1 base from J, leaving 13 bases between. The CDR3: CASSESGRHIQETQYF. Written as DNA, the CDR3 is TGTGCCAGCAGTGAATCGGGCAGGCACATCCAAGAGACCCAGTACTTC. The full variable domain, with the rest looked up from reference TRBV25-1 and TRBJ2-5, is EADIYQTPRYLVIGTGKKITLECSQTMGHDKMYWYQQDPGMELHLIHYSYGVNSTEKGDLSSESTVSRIRTEHFPLTLESARPSHTSQYLCASSESGRHIQETQYFGPGTRLLVL.

V is TRBV7-2 and J is TRBJ2-3; 8 bases align to TRBD1. The trim removed 5 bases at V and 1 base at J, leaving 8 bases unmatched. The germline gives CDR1 SGHTA, CDR2 FQGNSA. CDR3 length: 16 amino acids. CDR3 nucleotide sequence: TGTGCCAGCAGCCGTGCCCCGGGACAGGGCACAGATACGCAGTATTTT. Translation: CASSRAPGQGTDTQYF.

This sequence joins TRBV20-1 and TRBJ2-7; TRBD1 is a possible D gene (5 bases). CDR1 DFQATT and CDR2 SNEGSKA come from the germline V gene (reference sequence). This CDR3 has 16 amino acids. The germline V and J ends were trimmed by 5 bases and 3 bases, with 23 bases remaining between them. CDR3 sequence reads: CSAPIPGLTPYYEQYF. CDR3 in DNA: TGCAGTGCTCCTATCCCAGGGCTGACTCCCTACTACGAGCAGTACTTC.

The genes are TRBV5-1 and TRBJ1-1; D gene unclear. V shed 1 base and J shed 7 bases, with 14 bases lying between them. Looked up from germline, CDR1 is SGHRS and CDR2 is YFSETQ. This CDR3 has 14 residues. The CDR3 sequence: CASSLTLSEVEAFF. Here the CDR3 DNA reads TGCGCCAGCAGCTTGACCCTAAGTGAGGTTGAAGCTTTCTTT.

This clonotype was counted between two and nine times. V usage is TRBV12-3 or TRBV12-4 and J usage is TRBJ2-6, with D possibly TRBD1 on 6 matching bases. The V end was cut by 6 bases, the J end by 16 bases, with 16 bases between. The CDR3 contains 12 residues. The CDR3 is CASSLQGQMLTF. DNA for the CDR3: TGTGCCAGCAGCCTTCAAGGACAGATGCTGACTTTC.

This clonotype occurred a few times. The V gene is TRBV29-1, the J gene TRBJ1-1; D remains unclear. The CDR3 is made up of 12 amino acids. Trimming pared 1 base from V and 7 bases from J, leaving 10 bases between. Germline V gene lookup returns CDR1 SQVTM and CDR2 ANQGSEA. The CDR3 loop reads CSVEGSGNEAFF. The CDR3 bases are TGCAGCGTTGAAGGGTCAGGTAATGAAGCTTTCTTT.

The rearrangement uses TRBV29-1 and TRBJ2-2; a weak D match, TRBD2 (6 bases). CDR1 is SQVTM and CDR2 is ANQGSEA in the germline V gene. The CDR3 contains 15 residues. Trimming took 0 bases from V and 2 from J, leaving 10 bases between them. CDR3 sequence: CSVEENGRNTGELFF. CDR3 in DNA: TGCAGCGTTGAAGAAAACGGGAGAAACACCGGGGAGCTGTTTTTT.

This clonotype has a handful of counts. The chain has TRBV20-1 and TRBJ1-4, with D unclear. This CDR3 has 12 residues. Germline V gives CDR1 DFQATT, CDR2 SNEGSKA (reference sequence). V was clipped by 1 base and J by 7 bases, with 7 bases between them. The chain's CDR3 is CSARVGVEKLFF. The CDR3 DNA is TGCAGTGCTAGAGTTGGGGTTGAAAAACTGTTTTTT.

The V gene is TRBV7-8, the J gene TRBJ1-4; the D gene is possibly TRBD1 (6 bases). Trimming pared 5 bases from V and 7 bases from J, leaving 17 bases between. Germline V gene lookup returns CDR1 SGHVS and CDR2 FQNEAQ. The CDR3 is made up of 15 amino acids. For the CDR3, the DNA is TGTGCCAGCAGCAAGCAAGAGGGGGTGACTGAAAAACTGTTTTTT. It codes for CASSKQEGVTEKLFF.

V usage is TRBV11-2 and J usage is TRBJ1-1; 7 bases agree with TRBD1. There are 16 residues in the CDR3. V shed 1 base, J shed 1 base, and the junction held 6 bases outside the gene matches. Germline V CDR1 and CDR2: SGHAT, FQNNGV. The CDR3 DNA sequence: TGTGCCAGCAGCTTAGGGGCCACAGGGGAGAACACTGAAGCTTTCTTT. Encoded protein: CASSLGATGENTEAFF.

The chain employs TRBV5-1 and TRBJ2-7, with 11 bases aligning to TRBD1. This CDR3 is built from 14 residues. In germline, CDR1 is SGHRS, CDR2 YFSETQ. V lost 7 bases, J lost 1 base, and 4 bases stayed unmatched. CDR3 protein: CASGGTGGSYEQYF. CDR3 DNA: TGCGCCAGCGGAGGGACAGGGGGTTCCTACGAGCAGTACTTC.

The chain has TRBV20-1 and TRBJ1-2, with D unclear. Germline values: CDR1 DFQATT, CDR2 SNEGSKA (reference sequence). V dropped 0 bases and J dropped 5 bases, with 16 bases sitting between them. This CDR3 region has 15 residues. The chain's CDR3 is CSARDTGRSTYGYTF. CDR3 in DNA: TGCAGTGCTAGAGATACGGGCAGGTCGACGTATGGCTACACCTTC.

The CDR3 DNA reads TGCGCCAGCAGCTCTGCGGGAGGGTTCGCAGATACGCAGTATTTT. It codes for CASSSAGGFADTQYF. The gene calls are TRBV5-1 and TRBJ2-3; TRBD2 matches 9 bases. This CDR3 spans 15 amino acids. Germline V gene sequence: CDR1 SGHRS, CDR2 YFSETQ. V dropped 3 bases and J dropped 4; count of bases not matched to a gene: 6.

J is TRBJ2-6 and V is TRBV4-1, with D perhaps given as TRBD1 or TRBD2 (5 bases each). The CDR3 has 14 amino acids. CDR1 and CDR2 (germline): MGHRA, YSYEKL. The V gene lost 10 bases and the J gene lost 1 base, with 11 bases spanning the gap. CDR3 loop: CATGPSSGANVLTF. The DNA for the CDR3 is TGCGCCACGGGACCGTCTTCTGGGGCCAACGTCCTGACTTTC.

The chain has TRBV5-1 and TRBJ1-1; weak D call: TRBD1 (5 bases). The CDR3 is 15 residues long. The V end was cut by 4 bases, the J end by 3 bases, with 16 bases between. CDR1 SGHRS and CDR2 YFSETQ come from the germline V gene. The CDR3 spells CASSPSEGIDTEAFF. The DNA for the CDR3 is TGCGCCAGCAGCCCGAGTGAGGGGATAGACACTGAAGCTTTCTTT.

The chain joins TRBV9 to TRBJ2-3; TRBD2 aligns across 12 bases. V was clipped by 4 bases and J by 5 bases; unmatched bases: 8. The CDR3 consists of 16 residues. CDR1 SGDLS and CDR2 YYNGEE come from the germline V gene. For the CDR3, the DNA is TGTGCCAGCAGCACCCGACCGGGACTAGCGGGAGATACGCAGTATTTT. This sequence encodes CASSTRPGLAGDTQYF.

The CDR3 reads CASRNSNQPQHF. The CDR3 nucleotides read TGTGCCAGCAGAAATAGCAATCAGCCCCAGCATTTT. The chain couples TRBV2 to TRBJ1-5; D is unclear. In germline, CDR1 is SNHLY, CDR2 FYNNEI. The CDR3 spans 12 residues. The germline V and J ends were trimmed by 6 bases and 0 bases, with 3 bases remaining between them.

The chain is built from TRBV5-1 and TRBJ2-3; D may be TRBD1 (6 bases). V was pared by 3 bases and J by 4 bases, with 12 bases between. The germline V gene has CDR1 SGHRS and CDR2 YFSETQ. This CDR3 is 14 amino acids long. The DNA of the CDR3 is TGCGCCAGCAGCTCCCACAGGGTTGCAGATACGCAGTATTTT. This encodes CASSSHRVADTQYF.